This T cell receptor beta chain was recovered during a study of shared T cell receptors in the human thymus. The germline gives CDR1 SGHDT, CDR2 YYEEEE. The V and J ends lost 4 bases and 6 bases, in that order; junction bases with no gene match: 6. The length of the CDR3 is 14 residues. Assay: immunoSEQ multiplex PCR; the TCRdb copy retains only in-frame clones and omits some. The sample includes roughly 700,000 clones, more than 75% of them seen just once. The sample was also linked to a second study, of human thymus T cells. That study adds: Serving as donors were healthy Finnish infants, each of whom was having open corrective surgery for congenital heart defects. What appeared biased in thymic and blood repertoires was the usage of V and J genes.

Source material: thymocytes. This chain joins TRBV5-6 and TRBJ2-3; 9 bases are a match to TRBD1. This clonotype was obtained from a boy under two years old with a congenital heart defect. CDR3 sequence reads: CASSGTGSKDTQYF. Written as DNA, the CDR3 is TGTGCCAGCAGCGGGACAGGGTCAAAGGATACGCAGTATTTT.